A selection of T cell receptor beta chains follows, all from one sample in a study of T cells in Graves' hyperthyroidism and ophthalmopathy. TCRdb reanalysed the multiplex PCR reads using MiXCR and keeps one entry per CDR3 protein. The top ten hold more than 15% of the sample, which has about 500,000 distinct CDR3 sequences, roughly 17% seen once. Sequencing was carried out using blood. These receptors were taken from a woman aged 18-29 years with Graves' hyperthyroidism. Both conserved end residues are trimmed from each CDR3. The D gene is left open where the match is weak. Part of the rows lack a size; the others show once, few, many or a class for expanded clones.

TRBJ1-1 many . TRBV12-3/TRBV12-4 ASSFFEGNTEAF
TRBJ2-1 . . TRBV27 ASSSRQYSYNEQF
TRBJ1-4 few . TRBV7-2 ASSETNEKLF
TRBJ2-7 few TRBD2 TRBV20-1 SALTSGYSYEQY
TRBJ2-7 . TRBD1 TRBV14 ASSLIPGGEQY
TRBJ1-2 . . TRBV12-3/TRBV12-4 ASSLGVLASYGYT
TRBJ1-5 few . TRBV4-1 ASSQEAGVQPQH
TRBJ2-7 few TRBD1 TRBV11-2 ASSSRDRGYEQC
TRBJ1-1 many . TRBV27 ASTKVRDRMNTEAF
TRBJ2-7 many TRBD1 TRBV9 ASSAGQGLYEQY
TRBJ2-7 . TRBD1 TRBV7-2 ASSQPGQGRNEQY
TRBJ1-4 . TRBD1 TRBV6-1 ASSARRTGLDEKLF
TRBJ2-1 . TRBD2 TRBV20-1 SANTGLAGGQIVNEQF
TRBJ1-2 . . TRBV29-1 SVDAFT
TRBJ2-7 few TRBD2 TRBV20-1 SAYGLAPNYEQY